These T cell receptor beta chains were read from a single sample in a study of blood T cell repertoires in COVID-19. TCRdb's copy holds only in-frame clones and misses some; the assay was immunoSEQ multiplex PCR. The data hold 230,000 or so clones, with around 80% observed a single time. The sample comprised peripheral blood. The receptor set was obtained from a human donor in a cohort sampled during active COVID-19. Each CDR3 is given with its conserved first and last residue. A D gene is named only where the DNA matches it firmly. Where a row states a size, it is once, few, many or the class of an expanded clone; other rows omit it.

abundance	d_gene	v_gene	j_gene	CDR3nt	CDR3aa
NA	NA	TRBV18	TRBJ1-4	TGTGCCAGCTCACCCGGAGGAGTTGCAACTAATGAAAAACTGTTTTTT	CASSPGGVATNEKLFF
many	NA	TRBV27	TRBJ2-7	TGTGCCAGCAGTCCCCTCCACTACTACGAGCAGTACTTC	CASSPLHYYEQYF
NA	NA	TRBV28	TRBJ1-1	TGTGCCAGCACAGTGGGGGGGAACACTGAAGCTTTCTTT	CASTVGGNTEAFF
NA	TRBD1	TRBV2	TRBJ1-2	TGTGCCAGCAGTGACGACAGGGGAGGCTATGGCTACACCTTC	CASSDDRGGYGYTF
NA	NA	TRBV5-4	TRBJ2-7	TGTGCCAGCAGCCGTGGGACATTCTACGAGCAGTACTTC	CASSRGTFYEQYF
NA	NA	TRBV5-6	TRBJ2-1	TGTGCCAGCAGTTTCCCTCGCCGGAGCTCCTACAATGAGCAGTTCTTC	CASSFPRRSSYNEQFF
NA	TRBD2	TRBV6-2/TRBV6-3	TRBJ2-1	TGTGCCAGCAGTTACTCTCGCGGGAGAGGGTCCAATGAGCAGTTCTTC	CASSYSRGRGSNEQFF
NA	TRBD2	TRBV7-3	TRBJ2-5	TGTGCCAGCAGCTCGATAAAGGCGGGAGGGCCTTGGGAGACCCAGTACTTC	CASSSIKAGGPWETQYF
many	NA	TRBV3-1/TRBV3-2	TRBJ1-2	TGTGCCAGCAGTATCGGGGGTAACTATGGCTACACCTTC	CASSIGGNYGYTF
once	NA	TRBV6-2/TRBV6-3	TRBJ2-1	TGTGCCAGCAGTTCCGACTGGTACAATGAGCAGTTCTTC	CASSSDWYNEQFF
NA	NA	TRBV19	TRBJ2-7	TGTGCCAGTAGCCCTAACAGGGTACAGGGTCACGAGCAGTACTTC	CASSPNRVQGHEQYF
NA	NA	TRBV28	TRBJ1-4	TGTGCCAGCAGTTTAGTTTACAGGGATACAACTAATGAAAAACTGTTTTTT	CASSLVYRDTTNEKLFF
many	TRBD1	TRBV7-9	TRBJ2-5	TGTGCCAGCAGCCCCCGGGACAGGGGGCGAGAGACCCAGTACTTC	CASSPRDRGRETQYF
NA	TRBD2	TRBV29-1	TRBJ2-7	TGCAGCGTTCGGACTAGTTGGTACGAGCAGTACTTC	CSVRTSWYEQYF
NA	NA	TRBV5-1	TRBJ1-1	TGCGCCAGCACCCTAGGTGCCAGCCAGAACACTGAAGCTTTCTTT	CASTLGASQNTEAFF
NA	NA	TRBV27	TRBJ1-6	TGTGCCAGCAGTGCCCTAAATCGTAATTCACCCCTCCACTTT	CASSALNRNSPLHF
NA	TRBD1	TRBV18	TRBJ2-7	TGTGCCAGCTCACCAATGGGACAGGGGGCCTACGAGCAGTACTTC	CASSPMGQGAYEQYF
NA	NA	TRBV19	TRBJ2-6	TGTGCCAGTAGTATTAGGGACACGAACTCTGGGGCCAACGTCCTGACTTTC	CASSIRDTNSGANVLTF
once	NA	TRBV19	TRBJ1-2	TGTGCCAGTAGTTGGGTTGAGGGCCCCCACGGCTACACCTTC	CASSWVEGPHGYTF
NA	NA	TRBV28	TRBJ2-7	TGTGCCAGCAGTTTAGGGGGAGGCTACGAGCAGTACTTC	CASSLGGGYEQYF
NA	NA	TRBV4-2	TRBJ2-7	TGTGCCAGCAGCCCTATTCCTCCCTACGAGCAGTACTTC	CASSPIPPYEQYF
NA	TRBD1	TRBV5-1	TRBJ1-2	TGCGCCAGCAGCGGACAGGGTCGGGGCTATGGCTACACCTTC	CASSGQGRGYGYTF
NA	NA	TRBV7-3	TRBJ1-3	TGTGCCGCGACCATAGGGGCCAGTGGAAACACCATATATTTT	CAATIGASGNTIYF
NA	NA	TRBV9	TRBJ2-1	TGTGCCAGCAGCGTAGGGGTAAGCGGGTCCACCAACAATGAGCAGTTCTTC	CASSVGVSGSTNNEQFF
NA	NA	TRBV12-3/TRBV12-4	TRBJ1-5	TGTGCCAGCAGCCGGGGACTAGATCAGCCCCAGCATTTT	CASSRGLDQPQHF
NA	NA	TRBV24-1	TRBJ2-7	TGTGCCACCAGTGACACAGGGATCTACGAGCAGTACTTC	CATSDTGIYEQYF
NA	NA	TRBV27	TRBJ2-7	TGTGCCAGCAGTCTCTGGATTGATGGGCCGGGGGAGCAGTACTTC	CASSLWIDGPGEQYF
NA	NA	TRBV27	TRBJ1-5	TGTGCCAGCAGTTTATGGGCCAGGACGGGGGGTAGTCAGCCCCAGCATTTT	CASSLWARTGGSQPQHF
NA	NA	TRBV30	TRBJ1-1	TGTGCCTGGAGTGCCCTTTCGAACACTGAAGCTTTCTTT	CAWSALSNTEAFF
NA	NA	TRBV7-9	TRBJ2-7	TGTGCCAGCAGCAAAATGTCGGGAATATCCGCCTACGAGCAGTACTTC	CASSKMSGISAYEQYF
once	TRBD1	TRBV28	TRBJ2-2	TGTGCCAGCAGTTTAGCCGGGACAGGGAACACCGGGGAGCTGTTTTTT	CASSLAGTGNTGELFF
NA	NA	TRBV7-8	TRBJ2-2	TGTGCCAGCAGGATTACTACCTACACCGGGGAGCTGTTTTTT	CASRITTYTGELFF
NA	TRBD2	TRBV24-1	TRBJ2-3	TGTGCCACCAGTGACCGGACTAGCGGGAGCACAGATACGCAGTATTTT	CATSDRTSGSTDTQYF
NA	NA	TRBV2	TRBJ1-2	TGTGCCAGCAGTGTACGACAAGTTCAACCCTATGGCTACACCTTC	CASSVRQVQPYGYTF
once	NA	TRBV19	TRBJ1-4	TGTGCCAGTACCGCCGGGACTTTTAATGAAAAACTGTTTTTT	CASTAGTFNEKLFF
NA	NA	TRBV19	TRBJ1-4	TGTGCCAGTAGTATCGGACTTAATGAAAAACTGTTTTTT	CASSIGLNEKLFF
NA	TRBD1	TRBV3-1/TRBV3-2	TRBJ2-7	TGTGCCAGCAGCCAAGGACAGGGAAAGCCCTACGAGCAGTACTTC	CASSQGQGKPYEQYF
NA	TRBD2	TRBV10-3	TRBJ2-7	TGTGCCATCAGTGATTCATTAGCGGGAGGGGCCTCCTACGAGCAGTACTTC	CAISDSLAGGASYEQYF
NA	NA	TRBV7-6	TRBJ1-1	TGTGCCAGCAGCTTAGACAGGGAAGTTACTGAAGCTTTCTTT	CASSLDREVTEAFF
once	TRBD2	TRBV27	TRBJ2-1	TGTGCCAGCAGTGGGACTAGCGGGAGGAATGAGCAGTTCTTC	CASSGTSGRNEQFF
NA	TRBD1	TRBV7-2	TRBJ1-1	TGTGCCAGCAGCCTCCAGGGACAGGGCGGCATCAAAGAAGCTTTCTTT	CASSLQGQGGIKEAFF
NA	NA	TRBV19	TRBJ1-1	TGTGCCAGTAGTCCCCGTTACACTGAAGCTTTCTTT	CASSPRYTEAFF
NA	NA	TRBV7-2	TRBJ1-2	TGTGCCAGCAGCCAGCGGGGAGATTCCCGCGGCTACACCTTC	CASSQRGDSRGYTF
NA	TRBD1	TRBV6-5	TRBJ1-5	TGTGCCAGCAGGGCGACAGGGAGCAATCAGCCCCAGCATTTT	CASRATGSNQPQHF
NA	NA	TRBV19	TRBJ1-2	TGTGCCAGTAGTATACAGGGCTTGATCAACTATGGCTACACCTTC	CASSIQGLINYGYTF
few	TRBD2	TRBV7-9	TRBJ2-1	TGTGCCAGCAGCGAACCACTAGCGGGAGGAAAGAATGAGCAGTTCTTC	CASSEPLAGGKNEQFF
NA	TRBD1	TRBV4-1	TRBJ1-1	TGCGCCAGCAGCCAAGATTGGGGACAGTTGAACACTGAAGCTTTCTTT	CASSQDWGQLNTEAFF
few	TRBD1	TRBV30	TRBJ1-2	TGTGCCTGGAGCCTCTTACAGGGGGCGTGGTATGGCTACACCTTC	CAWSLLQGAWYGYTF
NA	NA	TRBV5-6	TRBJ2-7	TGTGCCAGCAGCTTGTGGAGGGGAATCTACGAGCAGTACTTC	CASSLWRGIYEQYF
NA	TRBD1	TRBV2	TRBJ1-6	TGTGCCAGCAGTTCAGGGGGGACCTATAATTCACCCCTCCACTTT	CASSSGGTYNSPLHF
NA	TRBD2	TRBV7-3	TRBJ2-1	TGTGCCAGCAGCAGTATGACTAGCGGAGGCCACAATGAGCAGTTCTTC	CASSSMTSGGHNEQFF
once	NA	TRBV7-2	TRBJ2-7	TGTGCCAGCAGCTTAGGAACTTTTCGATACGAGCAGTACTTC	CASSLGTFRYEQYF
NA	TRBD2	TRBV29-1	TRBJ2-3	TGCAGCGGGGGACTAGCGGGAGGATTCGTCACAGATACGCAGTATTTT	CSGGLAGGFVTDTQYF
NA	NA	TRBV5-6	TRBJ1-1	TGTGCCAGCAGCTTACAGACTGAAGCTTTCTTT	CASSLQTEAFF
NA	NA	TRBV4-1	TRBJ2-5	TGCGCCAGCAGCCCACCCGGGACTCAAGCGGAGACCCAGTACTTC	CASSPPGTQAETQYF